The 20 T cell receptor beta chains below all came from one sample that was sequenced in a study of shared clonotypes between healthy human individuals. Assay used: immunoSEQ multiplex PCR; TCRdb lists only in-frame clones, some missing. The sample includes millions of clones, around 96% of them seen just once. CD45RO-negative, CCR7-positively selected cells formed the naive CD8 fraction, excluding terminally differentiated effector memory CD45RA+ cells. The specimen was naive CD8+ T cells sorted from blood. The receptors were sampled from a man aged 18 to 35 in good health.

The CDR3 reads CASSPLGRFGEQYF. CDR3 in DNA: TGCGCCAGCAGCCCGCTAGGCCGTTTTGGCGAGCAGTACTTC. V is TRBV4-1 and J is TRBJ2-7; D is unresolved. The CDR3 length is 14 residues. Trimming cost V 4 bases and J 6 bases, with 16 bases left between them. Germline V CDR1 and CDR2: MGHRA, YSYEKL.

In its sample, this clone was seen a few times. The gene calls are TRBV12-2 and TRBJ2-1; the table's D call, TRBD2, was not checked against the DNA. TRBV12-2 is labeled a pseudogene. The CDR3 has 18 amino acids. CDR3 sequence: CASRSWTAGTTTYNEQFF. The DNA for the CDR3 is TGTGCAAGTCGCTCTTGGACAGCCGGGACTACCACTTACAATGAGCAGTTCTTC.

This clone appeared a few times. This specimen includes other DNA sequences encoding the same CDR3. The V call is TRBV5-1, the J call TRBJ1-1; D is perhaps TRBD1 (6 bases). The V and J ends lost 0 bases and 5 bases respectively, with 11 bases between them. The CDR3 runs to 14 residues. Germline CDR1 reads SGHRS; CDR2 reads YFSETQ. The CDR3 here is CASSLDGGGTEAFF. In nucleotides, the CDR3 is TGCGCCAGCAGCTTGGATGGAGGGGGAACTGAAGCTTTCTTT.

The chain carries TRBV30 and TRBJ2-7; D unclear. V lost 1 base and J 2 bases, leaving 9 bases between the germline ends. Per the germline V gene, CDR1 is GTSNPN and CDR2 is SVGIG (reference sequence). The CDR3 totals 13 residues. DNA for the CDR3: TGTGCCTGGAGTGACAGAGTAGCCTACGAGCAGTACTTC. It codes for CAWSDRVAYEQYF.

This clone was picked up a small number of times. Additional DNA sequences in this sample encode the identical CDR3. The V call is TRBV9, the J call TRBJ1-2, with D possibly matching TRBD1 (5 bases). Germline CDR1 SGDLS, CDR2 YYNGEE. The V end was cut by 0 bases, the J end by 2 bases, with 5 bases between. This CDR3 spans 13 amino acids. CDR3 in DNA: TGTGCCAGCAGCGTAGGGGGGAACTATGGCTACACCTTC. This sequence encodes CASSVGGNYGYTF. Full variable domain (rest looked up from reference TRBV9 and TRBJ1-2): DSGVTQTPKHLITATGQRVTLRCSPRSGDLSVYWYQQSLDQGLQFLIQYYNGEERAKGNILERFSAQQFPDLHSELNLSSLELGDSALYFCASSVGGNYGYTFGSGTRLTVV.

V and J are TRBV10-2 and TRBJ2-3; TRBD2 aligns across 7 bases. The CDR3 has 15 residues. With 8 bases clipped from V and 2 bases from J, the junction kept 10 bases outside the gene matches. Germline assignment: CDR1 WSHSY and CDR2 SAAADI. This chain's CDR3 is CASGGGDLITDTQYF. The DNA for the CDR3 is TGCGCCAGCGGGGGAGGGGACCTTATCACAGATACGCAGTATTTT.

In its sample, this clone was seen a few times. The CDR3 reads CASSSTRDSPLHF. CDR3 coding DNA: TGTGCCAGCAGTTCGACACGGGATTCACCCCTCCACTTT. The chain combines TRBV28 with TRBJ1-6; no clear D gene. Trimming cost V 4 bases and J 8 bases, with 9 bases left between them. The CDR3 runs 13 residues. Looked up from germline, CDR1 is MDHEN and CDR2 is SYDVKM.

Notes on this clone: At the DNA level, this CDR3 is encoded by other sequences in the same sample as well. CDR3 region: CASSLDGNEQYF. The DNA for the CDR3 is TGTGCCAGCAGCTTGGACGGCAACGAGCAGTACTTC. The gene calls are TRBV5-6 and TRBJ2-7; D gene ambiguous. The CDR3 length is 12 residues. Germline-derived CDR1 and CDR2 are SGHDT and YYEEEE. The V and J ends lost 0 bases and 5 bases respectively, with 6 bases between them.

In DNA, the CDR3 is TGTGCCAGTAGTATTGTCGCGGGGAGTCTCGACACTGAAGCTTTCTTT. It specifies CASSIVAGSLDTEAFF. V usage is TRBV19 and J usage is TRBJ1-1, with D unresolved. Trimming stripped 3 bases from V and 3 bases from J, with 17 bases between. Germline loops: CDR1 LNHDA, CDR2 SQIVND (reference sequence). The CDR3 runs to 16 residues.

The CDR3 protein is CASLIQGSGNTIYF. As DNA, the CDR3 is TGTGCCAGCTTGATACAGGGCTCTGGAAACACCATATATTTT. V gene TRBV19 combines with J gene TRBJ1-3; tentatively, D is TRBD1 (6 bases). The CDR3 is made up of 14 amino acids. Looked up from germline, CDR1 is LNHDA and CDR2 is SQIVND (reference sequence). Trimming took 9 bases from V and 0 from J, leaving 12 bases between them.

The V gene is TRBV28, the J gene TRBJ1-1, with D perhaps matching TRBD1 (6 bases). Germline V CDR1 and CDR2: MDHEN, SYDVKM. The CDR3 is 19 residues long. Trimming removed 6 bases at V and 0 bases at J, with 26 bases between. CDR3 region: CASSPWRFTETGVNTEAFF. CDR3 DNA: TGTGCCAGCAGCCCTTGGCGCTTTACGGAGACAGGAGTGAACACTGAAGCTTTCTTT. The full variable domain, rest sourced from reference TRBV28 and TRBJ1-1, is DVKVTQSSRYLVKRTGEKVFLECVQDMDHENMFWYRQDPGLGLRLIYFSYDVKMKEKGDIPEGYSVSREKKERFSLILESASTNQTSMYLCASSPWRFTETGVNTEAFFGQGTRLTVV.

On this clone: Distinct nucleotide sequences in the sample also encode this CDR3. The chain has TRBV27 and TRBJ2-3; D perhaps matches TRBD1 (6 bases). With 2 bases removed from V and 1 base from J, the gap between germline ends came to 10 bases. CDR3 length equals 15 residues. Germline V CDR1 and CDR2: MNHEY, SMNVEV (reference sequence). The CDR3 here is CASSLGGDGTDTQYF. The CDR3 DNA sequence: TGTGCCAGCAGTTTAGGGGGCGACGGCACAGATACGCAGTATTTT.

The genes are TRBV11-2 and TRBJ1-4, with D perhaps matching TRBD1 (6 bases). Germline loops: CDR1 SGHAT, CDR2 FQNNGV. The CDR3 sequence is 12 residues long. The ends were cut back, 0 bases at V and 12 bases at J, with 8 bases in the middle. The CDR3 DNA reads as TGTGCCAGCAGCTTAGATTCAGGGGAACTGTTTTTT. Translating gives CASSLDSGELFF.

This clone was recorded once. The V gene is TRBV28, the J gene TRBJ2-1; 11 positions match TRBD1. Germline lookup yields CDR1 MDHEN and CDR2 SYDVKM. CDR3 length equals 15 residues. The J segment lost 8 bases and the V segment lost 6 bases, leaving 9 bases of the junction unmatched. As DNA, the CDR3 is TGTGCCAGCAGCCCAGGACAGGGGGCTCTTGATGAGCAGTTCTTC. Translation: CASSPGQGALDEQFF. The complete variable domain, with remaining parts taken from reference TRBV28 and TRBJ2-1, reads DVKVTQSSRYLVKRTGEKVFLECVQDMDHENMFWYRQDPGLGLRLIYFSYDVKMKEKGDIPEGYSVSREKKERFSLILESASTNQTSMYLCASSPGQGALDEQFFGPGTRLTVL.

This clone was detected once. The V gene is TRBV6-5, the J gene TRBJ1-1, with 7 bases identical to TRBD1. Looked up from germline, CDR1 is MNHEY and CDR2 is SVGAGI. Trimming at V came to 6 bases and at J to 0 bases, leaving 1 base not matched to a gene. CDR3 length equals 13 residues. CDR3: CASRTGMNTEAFF. In nucleotides, the CDR3 is TGTGCCAGCAGGACAGGGATGAACACTGAAGCTTTCTTT.

The chain uses TRBV21-1 and TRBJ2-5. TRBV21-1 is a recognized pseudogene. This CDR3 comprises 15 residues. The CDR3 DNA sequence: TGTGCCAGCAGCCGGCGCTGGGACGTCCGAGAGACCCAGTACTTC. It translates to CASSRRWDVRETQYF.

The chain has TRBV6-1 and TRBJ2-3; D is undetermined. The CDR3 length is 14 residues. CDR1 MNHNS and CDR2 SASEGT come from the germline V gene. Trimming removed 4 bases from V and 6 bases from J, with 14 bases in between. The CDR3 is CASSGFRDADTQYF. As DNA, the CDR3 is TGTGCCAGCAGTGGGTTTAGGGATGCTGATACGCAGTATTTT.

This chain joins TRBV10-2 and TRBJ2-3; D remains unclear. CDR3 length: 10 residues. The V gene lost 10 bases and the J gene lost 5 bases, with 7 bases spanning the gap. Germline-derived CDR1 and CDR2 are WSHSY and SAAADI. CDR3 DNA: TGCGCCACTCGAGGAGATACGCAGTATTTT. It specifies CATRGDTQYF.

There are a few counts of this clone. The rearrangement joins TRBV19 to TRBJ1-2, with D possibly matching TRBD1 (5 bases). The V end was cut by 9 bases, the J end by 8 bases, with 16 bases between. The CDR3 runs to 12 residues. Germline V CDR1 and CDR2: LNHDA, SQIVND (reference sequence). The CDR3, as DNA: TGTGCCAGAGGGGCCAGGTCAGACGGCTACACCTTC. Residues: CARGARSDGYTF.

V and J are TRBV18 and TRBJ2-5, with 12 positions matching TRBD1. Germline values: CDR1 KGHSH, CDR2 LQKENI. There are 17 residues in the CDR3. V lost 2 bases and J lost 4; bases outside the gene matches: 8. The CDR3 reads CASSPGSGQGAAETQYF. The CDR3 DNA reads as TGTGCCAGCTCACCAGGCTCGGGACAGGGGGCGGCAGAGACCCAGTACTTC.